Below are 21 T cell receptor beta chains sequenced from a single sample in a study of shared clonotypes between healthy human individuals. Clones were sequenced by immunoSEQ multiplex PCR, and TCRdb holds only the in-frame ones, with some missing. The sample shows roughly 2,300,000 clones, 92% of them seen only once. The sample consisted of naive CD4+ T cells from PBMCs. As to subset: CD45RA+ positively selected. These receptors all come from a man aged 18 to 29 in good health. Some clones in this sample may be carry-over from other donors' samples.

This CDR3 reads CASWSGQQYNEQFF. The CDR3 DNA reads as TGTGCCAGCTGGTCGGGACAGCAGTACAATGAGCAGTTCTTC. V is TRBV28 and J is TRBJ2-1; 7 bases map to TRBD1. Germline values: CDR1 MDHEN, CDR2 SYDVKM. CDR3 length: 14 residues. V dropped 8 bases and J dropped 4; count of bases not matched to a gene: 8.

The rearrangement links TRBV15 to TRBJ1-1; D not certain. The ends were cut back, 1 base at V and 5 bases at J, with 8 bases in the middle. The CDR3 sequence is 13 residues long. Looked up from germline, CDR1 is LNHNV and CDR2 is YYDKDF (reference sequence). CDR3 coding DNA: TGTGCCACCAGCAGAGTGGGTACAACTGAAGCTTTCTTT. Protein: CATSRVGTTEAFF.

The chain carries TRBV28 and TRBJ1-5; D ambiguous. With 7 bases removed from V and 7 bases from J, the gap between germline ends came to 17 bases. Germline V gene lookup returns CDR1 MDHEN and CDR2 SYDVKM. The CDR3 contains 14 residues. Here the CDR3 reads CASTPGGIWQPQHF. In DNA form, the CDR3 reads TGTGCCAGCACCCCCGGCGGTATCTGGCAGCCCCAGCATTTT.

The chain couples TRBV2 to TRBJ2-3; tentative D call: TRBD1 (6 bases). The CDR3 runs to 15 residues. Germline CDR1 reads SNHLY; CDR2 reads FYNNEI. V was clipped by 6 bases and J by 7 bases, with 20 bases between them. The CDR3 nucleotides are TGTGCCAGCAGCTTAGGGGGATCGTTCGCACATACGCAGTATTTT. Amino acid sequence: CASSLGGSFAHTQYF. The full variable domain, in which reference TRBV2 and TRBJ2-3 provide the parts outside the CDR3, is EPEVTQTPSHQVTQMGQEVILRCVPISNHLYFYWYRQILGQKVEFLVSFYNNEISEKSEIFDDQFSVERPDGSNFTLKIRSTKLEDSAMYFCASSLGGSFAHTQYFGPGTRLTVL.

This clone was observed once. The chain uses TRBV6-5 and TRBJ2-5; 8 bases agree with TRBD1. The J call may be in error: the DNA end matches TRBJ2-7 better. The CDR3 is 13 residues long. Germline CDR1 and CDR2: MNHEY and SVGAGI. The CDR3 protein is CASSLPDRVEQYF. The DNA of the CDR3 is TGTGCCAGCAGTTTACCGGACAGGGTCGAGCAGTACTTC.

V is TRBV29-1 and J is TRBJ2-5, with a possible D match to TRBD2 (5 bases). TRBJ2-7 matches the DNA end more closely, so the J call is doubtful. Germline lookup yields CDR1 SQVTM and CDR2 ANQGSEA. The CDR3 is 13 residues long. The CDR3 bases are TGCAGCGTCACCCGTAATAGCGCTCCCGAGCAGTACTTC. Its protein product is CSVTRNSAPEQYF.

V usage is TRBV6-1 and J usage is TRBJ2-3, with 11 bases fitting TRBD2. V lost 4 bases to trimming and J lost 6 bases; unmatched junction nucleotides: 9. The CDR3 has 16 residues. Germline CDR1 MNHNS, CDR2 SASEGT. CDR3 protein: CASSATTSGTADTQYF. CDR3 bases: TGTGCCAGCAGTGCCACGACTAGCGGGACTGCGGATACGCAGTATTTT.

The rearrangement joins TRBV5-1 to TRBJ1-4, with D maybe TRBD1 (6 bases). V was pared by 2 bases and J by 3 bases, with 11 bases between. The germline V gene encodes CDR1 SGHRS and CDR2 YFSETQ. CDR3 length: 15 amino acids. CDR3 bases: TGCGCCAGCAGCTTTGGGGGCGCCTCTAATGAAAAACTGTTTTTT. This gives the protein CASSFGGASNEKLFF.

The chain has TRBV6-1 and TRBJ2-7; no clear D gene. This CDR3 comprises 11 residues. V shed 2 bases and J shed 9 bases, with 8 bases lying between them. Germline loops: CDR1 MNHNS, CDR2 SASEGT. The CDR3 DNA is TGTGCCAGCAGTGAATCTGCCGCGCAGTACTTC. Protein sequence: CASSESAAQYF.

The chain couples TRBV11-3 to TRBJ1-1; 9 nucleotides match TRBD1. Germline V gene lookup returns CDR1 SGHNT and CDR2 YENEEA. CDR3 length: 13 amino acids. Losses at the gene ends were 5 bases for V and 11 bases for J; bases not matched to a gene: 9. CDR3 sequence: CASSRGQGYMAFF. CDR3 in DNA: TGTGCCAGCAGCCGGGGACAGGGCTACATGGCTTTCTTT.

For this clone: Other DNA sequences in this sample translate to the same CDR3. J is TRBJ1-5 and V is TRBV18, with D hard to call. The CDR3 sequence is 13 residues long. V shed 2 bases and J shed 5 bases, with 7 bases lying between them. Germline V gene lookup returns CDR1 KGHSH and CDR2 LQKENI. As DNA, the CDR3 is TGTGCCAGCTCACCAGGAGTAGATCAGCCCCAGCATTTT. It encodes CASSPGVDQPQHF. The full variable domain, its missing parts supplied by reference TRBV18 and TRBJ1-5, is NAGVMQNPRHLVRRRGQEARLRCSPMKGHSHVYWYRQLPEEGLKFMVYLQKENIIDESGMPKERFSAEFPKEGPSILRIQQVVRGDSAAYFCASSPGVDQPQHFGDGTRLSIL.

The chain combines TRBV5-1 with TRBJ1-4; no reliable D call. Germline values: CDR1 SGHRS, CDR2 YFSETQ. CDR3 length: 14 amino acids. V dropped 1 base and J dropped 2 bases, with 6 bases sitting between them. The CDR3 region has the DNA TGCGCCAGCAGCTTGAAAGGCACTAATGAAAAACTGTTTTTT. Translation gives CASSLKGTNEKLFF.

The CDR3 DNA sequence: TGTGCCAGCAGAGTGGACGTCGGCTATGGCTACACCTTC. It yields the protein CASRVDVGYGYTF. The genes are TRBV7-9 and TRBJ1-2, with D unresolved. The CDR3 contains 13 residues. The V and J ends lost 6 bases and 4 bases respectively, with 12 bases between them. CDR1 and CDR2 from the germline V gene are SEHNR and FQNEAQ (reference sequence).

The V and J genes are TRBV7-8 and TRBJ1-1; D is ambiguous. Trimming took off 5 bases at V and 4 bases at J, with 11 bases between the two ends. The CDR3 is made up of 13 amino acids. CDR1 is SGHVS and CDR2 is FQNEAQ in the germline V gene. CDR3 protein: CASSLAQSTEAFF. CDR3 nucleotide sequence: TGTGCCAGCAGCCTGGCCCAGAGCACTGAAGCTTTCTTT.

The chain recombines TRBV28 with TRBJ1-5; no clear D gene. Germline CDR1 reads MDHEN; CDR2 reads SYDVKM. The CDR3 has 15 residues. V lost 3 bases, J lost 4 bases, and 13 bases lay in between. The CDR3 spells CASSFYRRGNQPQHF. In nucleotides, the CDR3 is TGTGCCAGCAGTTTTTACAGACGAGGGAATCAGCCCCAGCATTTT.

The V and J genes are TRBV4-2 and TRBJ2-7; TRBD1 aligns across 9 bases. The CDR3 totals 16 residues. Per the germline V gene, CDR1 is LGHNA and CDR2 is YNFKEQ. J lost 5 bases, V lost 3 bases, and 11 bases had no gene match. The CDR3, as DNA: TGTGCCAGCAGCCAGCCCCAGACAGGGGGGATCAACGAGCAGTACTTC. Its translation: CASSQPQTGGINEQYF.

This sequence joins TRBV5-4 and TRBJ2-1; D is possibly TRBD1 (7 bases). The germline V gene has CDR1 SGHNT and CDR2 YYREEE (reference sequence). V shed 0 bases and J shed 7 bases, with 14 bases lying between them. The CDR3 extends over 15 amino acids. The CDR3 region has the DNA TGTGCCAGCAGCTTGGGCGGGACAGAACGGAATGAGCAGTTCTTC. The encoded protein is CASSLGGTERNEQFF.

This chain's CDR3 is CASSLRDPLRTSHNEQFF. The CDR3 DNA is TGTGCCAGCAGTTTAAGGGACCCACTGCGAACCTCTCACAATGAGCAGTTCTTC. The V gene is TRBV28, the J gene TRBJ2-1; D assignment may be TRBD1 or TRBD2 (5 bases each). V was shortened by 2 bases and J by 5 bases, with 22 bases between the two germline ends. Germline V CDR1 and CDR2: MDHEN, SYDVKM. The CDR3 extends over 18 amino acids.

The rearrangement links TRBV28 to TRBJ2-4, with D perhaps being TRBD1 or TRBD2 (6 bases each). This CDR3 is built from 14 residues. V was shortened by 6 bases and J by 7 bases, with 16 bases between the two germline ends. Per the germline V gene, CDR1 is MDHEN and CDR2 is SYDVKM. For the CDR3, the DNA is TGTGCCAGCAGCCGGGGGCGGATGGTCAACATTCAGTACTTC. Its protein product is CASSRGRMVNIQYF.

Details on this clone: This same CDR3 is encoded by further DNA sequences in the sample. The V gene is TRBV19, the J gene TRBJ1-4; D ambiguous. The V end was cut by 9 bases, the J end by 7 bases, with 9 bases between. The CDR3 runs to 11 residues. The germline V gene has CDR1 LNHDA and CDR2 SQIVND (reference sequence). The CDR3 nucleotides are TGTGCCAGCACCCGAGGTGAAAAACTGTTTTTT. Its protein product is CASTRGEKLFF.

A note on this clone: No conserved phenylalanine or tryptophan ends this CDR3, so it is likely a read error. CDR3 sequence (DNA): TGTGCCAGCAGCGTAGGACAGCACGACATTTCTGGCGAGCAGTACCTC. It specifies CASSVGQHDISGEQYL. The chain links TRBV9 to TRBJ2-7; perhaps TRBD1 as D (5 bases). Germline V gene sequence: CDR1 SGDLS, CDR2 YYNGEE. V dropped 0 bases and J dropped 6 bases, with 19 bases sitting between them. The CDR3 runs to 16 residues.